The clone carrying this T cell receptor (beta chain) has at least ten counts. The record originates from a study of lung T cells in sarcoidosis with Löfgren's syndrome. Study in general: Repertoire analyses centered on Löfgren's syndrome patients.

Germline V gene data show CDR1 as LGHNA and CDR2 as YSLEER. V was cut by 6 bases and J by 7 bases, with 13 bases left in between. The CDR3 loop spans 13 amino acids. MiXCR, applied by TCRdb to the reads, yields one record per CDR3 protein. This table holds 55,000 to 80,000 distinct CDR3 sequences, 21% found once. The sequenced sample was CD4+ T cells from PBMCs. This clonotype was sampled from a human donor with sarcoidosis (Löfgren's syndrome or another form), or a control subject (not recorded which). The V call is TRBV4-3, the J call TRBJ2-1, with D perhaps matching TRBD2 (6 bases). The CDR3 sequence is CASRQSGVNEQFF. CDR3 DNA: TGCGCCAGCAGACAATCGGGGGTGAATGAGCAGTTCTTC.